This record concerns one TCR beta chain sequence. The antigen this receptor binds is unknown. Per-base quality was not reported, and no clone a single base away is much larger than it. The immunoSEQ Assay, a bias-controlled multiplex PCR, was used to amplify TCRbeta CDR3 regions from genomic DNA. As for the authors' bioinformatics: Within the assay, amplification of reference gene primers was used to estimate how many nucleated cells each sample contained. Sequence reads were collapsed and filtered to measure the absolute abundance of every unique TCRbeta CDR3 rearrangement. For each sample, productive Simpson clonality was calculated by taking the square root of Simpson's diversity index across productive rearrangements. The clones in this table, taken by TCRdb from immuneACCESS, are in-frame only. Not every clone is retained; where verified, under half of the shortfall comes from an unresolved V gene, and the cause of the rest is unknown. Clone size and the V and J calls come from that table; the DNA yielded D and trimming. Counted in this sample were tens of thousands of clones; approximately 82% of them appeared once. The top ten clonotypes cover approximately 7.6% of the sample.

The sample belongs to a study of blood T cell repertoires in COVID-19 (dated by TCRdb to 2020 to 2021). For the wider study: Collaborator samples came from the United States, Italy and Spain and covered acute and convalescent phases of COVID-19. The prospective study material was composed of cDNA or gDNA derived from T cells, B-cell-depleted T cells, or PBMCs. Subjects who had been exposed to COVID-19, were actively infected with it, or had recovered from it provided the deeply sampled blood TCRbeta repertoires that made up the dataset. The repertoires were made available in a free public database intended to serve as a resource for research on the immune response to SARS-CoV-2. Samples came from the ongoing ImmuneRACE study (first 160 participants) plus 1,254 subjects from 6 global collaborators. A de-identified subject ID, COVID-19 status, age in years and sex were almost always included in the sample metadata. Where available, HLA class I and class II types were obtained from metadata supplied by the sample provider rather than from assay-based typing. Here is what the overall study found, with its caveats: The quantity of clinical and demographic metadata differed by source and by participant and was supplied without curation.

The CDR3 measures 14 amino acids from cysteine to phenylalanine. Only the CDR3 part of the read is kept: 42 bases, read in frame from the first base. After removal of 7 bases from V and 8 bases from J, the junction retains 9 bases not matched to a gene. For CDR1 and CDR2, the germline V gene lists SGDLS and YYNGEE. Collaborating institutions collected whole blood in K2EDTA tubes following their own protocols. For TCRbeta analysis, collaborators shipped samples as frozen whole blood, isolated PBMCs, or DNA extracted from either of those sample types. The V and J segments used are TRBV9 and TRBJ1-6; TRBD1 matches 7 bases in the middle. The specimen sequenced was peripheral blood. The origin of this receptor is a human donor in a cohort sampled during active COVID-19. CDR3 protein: CASCLRDRDSPLHF. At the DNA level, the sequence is TGTGCCAGCTGCCTCCGGGACAGAGATTCACCCCTCCACTTT.